The 20 T cell receptor beta chains listed next were all sequenced from one sample in a study of T-cell memory formation after mild COVID-19. TCRdb independently ran MiXCR on the 5' RACE reads; one entry per CDR3 protein. This table has about 180,000 distinct CDR3 sequences, approximately 17% appearing once. Specimen: PBMCs or a T cell subset sorted from them (not recorded which). Receptors were obtained from a man aged 18-30 years who had mild COVID-19 (a few samples of this study predate the infection). Cell type and time point are not known.

Only a few counts were recorded for this clonotype. The chain joins TRBV20-1 to TRBJ2-3; D call uncertain. Germline assignment: CDR1 DFQATT and CDR2 SNEGSKA (reference sequence). The CDR3 spans 15 residues. With 0 bases removed from V and 4 bases from J, the gap between germline ends came to 14 bases. CDR3 DNA: TGCAGTGCTAGAGAACCCCAGAGGCAGCCAGATACGCAGTATTTT. Its translation: CSAREPQRQPDTQYF.

This clonotype was counted a few times. The rearrangement uses TRBV4-2 and TRBJ2-1; 8 nucleotides agree with TRBD2. Germline V gene sequence: CDR1 LGHNA, CDR2 YNFKEQ. The CDR3 extends over 16 amino acids. J lost 9 bases, V lost 0 bases, and 10 bases had no gene match. The CDR3: CASSQDIGGGQLEQFF. CDR3 DNA sequence: TGTGCCAGCAGCCAAGATATCGGGGGGGGGCAACTTGAGCAGTTCTTC.

This clonotype was picked up a small number of times. This chain links TRBV7-6 with TRBJ2-1, with a possible D match to TRBD1 (5 bases). The length of the CDR3 is 14 residues. Germline V gives CDR1 SGHVS, CDR2 FNYEAQ. V was shortened by 6 bases and J by 8 bases, with 17 bases between the two germline ends. The chain's CDR3 is CASRGLKGLDEQFF. CDR3 bases: TGTGCCAGCAGGGGCCTTAAGGGGTTAGATGAGCAGTTCTTC.

This clonotype appeared once. The J gene is TRBJ2-7, the V gene TRBV30, with 10 bases that match TRBD1. The trim removed 5 bases at V and 13 bases at J, leaving 8 bases unmatched. The CDR3 is 11 amino acids. Germline values: CDR1 GTSNPN, CDR2 SVGIG (reference sequence). The chain's CDR3 is CAWFSRDRGYF. In DNA form, the CDR3 reads TGTGCCTGGTTCTCCCGGGACAGGGGTTACTTC. Full variable domain (outside the CDR3, taken from reference TRBV30 and TRBJ2-7): SQTIHQWPATLVQPVGSPLSLECTVEGTSNPNLYWYRQAAGRGLQLLFYSVGIGQISSEVPQNLSASRPQDRQFILSSKKLLLSDSGFYLCAWFSRDRGYFGPGTRLTVT.

This clonotype was detected a few times. The rearrangement links TRBV5-4 to TRBJ2-5; 7 bases fit TRBD1. This CDR3 comprises 13 residues. Looked up from germline, CDR1 is SGHNT and CDR2 is YYREEE (reference sequence). V gave up 1 base and J gave up 4 bases; unmatched junction bases: 1. Here the CDR3 DNA reads TGTGCCAGCAGCTTGTACAGGGGAGAGACCCAGTACTTC. This gives the protein CASSLYRGETQYF.

The chain is built from TRBV7-2 and TRBJ1-4; a possible D gene is TRBD1 (5 bases). CDR1 SGHTA and CDR2 FQGNSA come from the germline V gene. The CDR3 totals 14 residues. V was trimmed by 5 bases and J by 5 bases, leaving 12 bases between them. As DNA, the CDR3 is TGTGCCAGCAGCCCGGGACGGCTGAATGAAAAACTGTTTTTT. Amino acids: CASSPGRLNEKLFF.

This clonotype was detected a few times. The rearrangement links TRBV20-1 to TRBJ2-1; 8 bases are shared with TRBD1. Germline CDR1 and CDR2: DFQATT and SNEGSKA (reference sequence). The V and J ends lost 4 bases and 12 bases, in that order; junction bases with no gene match: 11. The CDR3 is made up of 13 amino acids. In DNA, the CDR3 is TGCAGTGCTATATCCAGGGGGCAGGAACGGCAGTTCTTC. Translated, it gives CSAISRGQERQFF.

This clonotype was counted many times. The germline gene is not matched at one end of the junction; a read error may be the cause. The chain carries TRBV5-1 and TRBJ2-1; D perhaps matches TRBD2 (6 bases). This CDR3 has 15 amino acids. The germline gives CDR1 SGHRS, CDR2 YFSETQ. CDR3 nucleotide sequence: TGCGCCAGCAGCTTGGGCGCGGGAAAATCCCCAGCCCTAAGCTTC. It codes for CASSLGAGKSPALSF.

This rearrangement joins TRBV20-1 to TRBJ2-3, with TRBD2 matching over 7 bases. CDR3 length: 16 residues. V shed 6 bases and J 9 bases; nucleotides not matched to a gene: 21. CDR1 DFQATT and CDR2 SNEGSKA come from the germline V gene (reference sequence). CDR3 sequence: CSAIQGTTFRRGTQYF. The DNA for the CDR3 is TGCAGTGCCATTCAAGGGACTACATTCAGGAGGGGAACGCAGTATTTT.

This clonotype was seen a handful of times. This rearrangement joins TRBV20-1 to TRBJ1-1; D not resolved. This CDR3 is built from 12 residues. Germline V gene sequence: CDR1 DFQATT, CDR2 SNEGSKA (reference sequence). Trimming shortened V by 8 bases and J by 1 base, and 11 bases separated the two germline ends. The CDR3 spells CSPWEKNTEAFF. As DNA, the CDR3 is TGCAGTCCGTGGGAAAAGAACACTGAAGCTTTCTTT.

The chain links TRBV5-1 to TRBJ2-1; D is unclear. The CDR3 consists of 11 residues. V lost 2 bases and J 14 bases, leaving 11 bases between the germline ends. The germline V gene has CDR1 SGHRS and CDR2 YFSETQ. The CDR3: CASSLGLREFF. As DNA, the CDR3 is TGCGCCAGCAGCTTAGGCCTTAGGGAGTTCTTC.

This clonotype was observed many times. The J gene is TRBJ2-1, the V gene TRBV7-9; D uncertain. CDR3 length equals 11 residues. Between the trimmed V and J ends, which lost 3 bases and 7 bases, there was a span of 4 bases. Germline CDR1 and CDR2: SEHNR and FQNEAQ (reference sequence). The CDR3 nucleotides are TGTGCCAGCAGCTTGCAAAATGAGCAGTTCTTC. It encodes CASSLQNEQFF.

This clonotype has just a few counts. This rearrangement joins TRBV5-1 to TRBJ2-2, with 7 bases aligning to TRBD1. Germline-derived CDR1 and CDR2 are SGHRS and YFSETQ. The CDR3 is made up of 15 amino acids. J gave up 2 bases and V 4 bases, and 5 bases lay outside the gene matches. CDR3: CASSQGTVNTGELFF. CDR3 bases: TGCGCCAGCAGCCAAGGGACAGTTAACACCGGGGAGCTGTTTTTT.

This clonotype was observed a handful of times. This chain links TRBV20-1 with TRBJ2-6, with no clear D. This CDR3 comprises 16 residues. Per germline, CDR1 DFQATT and CDR2 SNEGSKA (reference sequence). Trimming removed 6 bases from V and 0 bases from J, with 15 bases in between. CDR3 nucleotides: TGCAGTGCCCCCGGCGAGGCCCTCTCTGGGGCCAACGTCCTGACTTTC. It specifies CSAPGEALSGANVLTF.

The rearrangement uses TRBV7-2 and TRBJ1-1; 8 bases are shared with TRBD1. With 6 bases clipped from V and 1 base from J, the junction kept 4 bases outside the gene matches. Germline V CDR1 and CDR2: SGHTA, FQGNSA. The CDR3 is 14 amino acids. The CDR3: CASRVDRANTEAFF. In DNA form, the CDR3 reads TGTGCCAGCAGGGTGGACAGGGCGAACACTGAAGCTTTCTTT.

This clonotype was picked up a small number of times. The chain is built from TRBV18 and TRBJ2-3; no reliable D call. This CDR3 has 14 amino acids. V was trimmed by 4 bases and J by 0 bases, leaving 8 bases between them. Germline V gene lookup returns CDR1 KGHSH and CDR2 LQKENI. CDR3 in DNA: TGTGCCAGCTCACGGGCCAGGAGCACAGATACGCAGTATTTT. It is translated as CASSRARSTDTQYF.

The chain links TRBV5-1 to TRBJ2-7; D ambiguous. The CDR3 has 13 residues. The ends were cut back, 0 bases at V and 3 bases at J, with 7 bases in the middle. The V gene's germline CDR1 is SGHRS and CDR2 YFSETQ. CDR3 protein: CASSLVDGYEQYF. CDR3 DNA sequence: TGCGCCAGCAGCTTGGTGGACGGCTACGAGCAGTACTTC.

This clonotype showed up just a few times. The chain uses TRBV6-4 and TRBJ1-2, with 8 positions matching TRBD1. The CDR3 runs 14 residues. Germline CDR1 and CDR2: MRHNA and SNTAGT. J was trimmed by 8 bases and V by 3 bases; bases with no gene match: 8. In DNA form, the CDR3 reads TGTGCCAGCAGTGATCAAGGACAGGGTGGGGGCTACACCTTC. Protein sequence: CASSDQGQGGGYTF.

This clonotype was found many times. The chain joins TRBV7-2 to TRBJ2-1; 11 bases agree with TRBD2. Germline V gene sequence: CDR1 SGHTA, CDR2 FQGNSA. V trimming: 3 bases; J trimming: 0 bases; junction bases outside the gene matches: 1. The CDR3 runs 16 residues. The CDR3 here is CASSLTSGVSYNEQFF. The CDR3 nucleotides are TGTGCCAGCAGCTTGACTAGCGGGGTCTCCTACAATGAGCAGTTCTTC.

This clonotype turned up a few times. CDR3 sequence: CASSLGGVSSYEQYF. The DNA of the CDR3 is TGCGCCAGCAGCTTGGGCGGGGTGAGCTCCTACGAGCAGTACTTC. The genes are TRBV5-1 and TRBJ2-7; weak D call: TRBD2 (6 bases). Per germline, CDR1 SGHRS and CDR2 YFSETQ. The ends were cut back, 0 bases at V and 0 bases at J, with 10 bases in the middle. The CDR3 runs 15 residues.